The 30 T cell receptor beta chains below all came from one sample that was sequenced in a study of early T cells in non-severe SARS-CoV-2 infection. Via MiXCR, TCRdb re-called the 5' RACE reads, giving one row per CDR3 protein. The sample consists of 40,000 or so distinct CDR3 sequences, 5% to 5.5% of them appearing once. Sequenced here: whole blood, sampled at baseline. The receptors were gathered from an adult who was a healthcare worker with PCR-confirmed SARS-CoV-2 infection or an uninfected control (not recorded which).

V is TRBV9 and J is TRBJ2-5, with a possible D match to TRBD1 (6 bases). Germline V lookup: CDR1 SGDLS, CDR2 YYNGEE. The CDR3 runs 14 residues. Trimming took 5 bases from V and 2 from J, leaving 13 bases between them. CDR3 DNA: TGTGCCAGCAGTAAACAGGGTTATCAAGAGACCCAGTACTTC. Translation gives CASSKQGYQETQYF.

This clonotype was observed a handful of times. This chain connects TRBV5-4 to TRBJ2-3; 11 bases align to TRBD2. CDR3 length equals 17 residues. Germline lookup yields CDR1 SGHNT and CDR2 YYREEE (reference sequence). After removal of 1 base from V and 5 bases from J, the junction contained 9 bases not matched to a gene. This chain's CDR3 is CASSLLQLAGVGDTQYF. The CDR3, as DNA: TGTGCCAGCAGCTTGTTACAACTAGCGGGAGTCGGAGATACGCAGTATTTT.

This chain links TRBV18 with TRBJ2-1, with D possibly matching TRBD2 (5 bases). The germline V and J ends were trimmed by 2 bases and 8 bases, with 10 bases remaining between them. The V gene's germline CDR1 is KGHSH and CDR2 LQKENI. This CDR3 is 13 amino acids long. The CDR3, as DNA: TGTGCCAGCTCACCAGAGGGAAGGTATGAGCAGTTCTTC. Residues: CASSPEGRYEQFF. Full variable domain (outside the CDR3, taken from reference TRBV18 and TRBJ2-1): NAGVMQNPRHLVRRRGQEARLRCSPMKGHSHVYWYRQLPEEGLKFMVYLQKENIIDESGMPKERFSAEFPKEGPSILRIQQVVRGDSAAYFCASSPEGRYEQFFGPGTRLTVL.

This clonotype was picked up a small number of times. This chain connects TRBV29-1 to TRBJ2-1; no reliable D call. The CDR3 length is 15 residues. Per the germline V gene, CDR1 is SQVTM and CDR2 is ANQGSEA. The germline V and J ends were trimmed by 1 base and 8 bases, with 18 bases remaining between them. The CDR3 spells CSVEATFPAGDEQFF. CDR3 DNA sequence: TGCAGCGTTGAAGCAACTTTTCCTGCTGGCGATGAGCAGTTCTTC.

This chain uses TRBV30 with TRBJ2-7, with D tentatively TRBD2 (5 bases). Trimming stripped 3 bases from V and 4 bases from J, with 16 bases between. Looked up from germline, CDR1 is GTSNPN and CDR2 is SVGIG (reference sequence). The CDR3 length is 14 residues. CDR3 DNA: TGTGCCTGGAGCGTAACAAGGAGGAGGTACGAGCAGTACTTC. Translation gives CAWSVTRRRYEQYF.

This clonotype was counted ten times or more. This chain joins TRBV11-2 and TRBJ2-1, with 7 bases aligning to TRBD2. Trimming removed 5 bases from V and 12 bases from J; junction bases left unmatched: 13. This CDR3 comprises 14 residues. Germline V gives CDR1 SGHAT, CDR2 FQNNGV. Here the CDR3 reads CASSPPAGGSRQFF. The CDR3 coding sequence is TGTGCCAGCAGCCCACCCGCCGGGGGGTCAAGGCAGTTCTTC.

This chain links TRBV5-1 with TRBJ1-1; maybe TRBD1 (6 bases). Trimming left V 0 bases short and J 4 bases short, with 10 bases between. This CDR3 comprises 14 residues. The germline CDR1 and CDR2 sequences are SGHRS and YFSETQ. This chain's CDR3 is CASSLDRAGTEAFF. As DNA, the CDR3 is TGCGCCAGCAGCTTGGACAGGGCTGGCACTGAAGCTTTCTTT.

This clonotype was observed many times. The chain uses TRBV4-3 and TRBJ1-2; the D is unclear. V lost 1 base to trimming and J lost 4 bases, with 13 bases between them. Germline V lookup: CDR1 LGHNA, CDR2 YSLEER. There are 15 residues in the CDR3. The CDR3 bases are TGCGCCAGCAGCCAAGTGGACCAATCTTTCTATGGCTACACCTTC. As protein: CASSQVDQSFYGYTF.

This clonotype was counted at least ten times. The chain joins TRBV20-1 to TRBJ2-7; D is undetermined. CDR1 is DFQATT, CDR2 SNEGSKA, per germline (reference sequence). Trimming removed 5 bases from V and 2 bases from J, with 19 bases in between. The CDR3 runs 15 residues. The CDR3 nucleotides are TGCAGTGCTCCCGACCCAACAAGGCCGACCTACGAGCAGTACTTC. Protein sequence: CSAPDPTRPTYEQYF.

Details on this clonotype: A much larger clone is a single base away; this may be a read error. This chain joins TRBV20-1 and TRBJ2-7; tentative D call: TRBD1 (5 bases). The CDR3 contains 12 residues. Germline CDR1 reads DFQATT; CDR2 reads SNEGSKA (reference sequence). V was pared by 3 bases and J by 8 bases, with 14 bases between. CDR3 bases: TGCAGTGCTAGGGGGCTAGTCCACAAGCAGTACTTC. Translating it yields CSARGLVHKQYF.

This clonotype was detected only a few times. The V gene is TRBV12-3 or TRBV12-4, the J gene TRBJ2-7; 10 bases match TRBD2. With V trimmed by 1 base and J by 4 bases, 7 bases remained unmatched. This CDR3 is 16 amino acids long. The CDR3 protein is CASSLVGSGRWYEQYF. CDR3 nucleotides: TGTGCCAGCAGTTTAGTAGGTAGCGGGAGGTGGTACGAGCAGTACTTC.

This clonotype was picked up many times. This chain connects TRBV24-1 to TRBJ2-2; D possibly matches TRBD1 or TRBD2 (5 bases each). The germline gives CDR1 KGHDR, CDR2 SFDVKD. The CDR3 covers 12 residues. V lost 7 bases, J lost 6 bases, and 8 bases lay in between. CDR3 sequence reads: CATRGRAGELFF. CDR3 coding DNA: TGTGCCACCAGGGGACGAGCCGGGGAGCTGTTTTTT.

This clonotype was counted ten times or more. The chain links TRBV20-1 to TRBJ2-7, with unresolved D. The CDR3 is 12 residues long. V lost 7 bases and J lost 5, with 15 bases in between. Germline V gene data show CDR1 as DFQATT and CDR2 as SNEGSKA (reference sequence). CDR3: CSGMGFKHEQYF. Here the CDR3 DNA reads TGCAGTGGAATGGGTTTTAAGCACGAGCAGTACTTC.

This clonotype was counted ten times or more. The chain is built from TRBV7-8 and TRBJ2-4; 13 positions agree with TRBD2. With 0 bases clipped from V and 9 bases from J, the junction kept 11 bases outside the gene matches. The CDR3 totals 18 residues. Germline lookup yields CDR1 SGHVS and CDR2 FQNEAQ. The CDR3 DNA sequence: TGTGCCAGCAGCTTAGCCCCCACTAGCGGGAGGGCCGGCAGCATTCAGTACTTC. Amino acids: CASSLAPTSGRAGSIQYF.

This clonotype came up many times. The rearrangement links TRBV4-1 to TRBJ1-5, with a possible D match to TRBD1 (5 bases). Germline values: CDR1 MGHRA, CDR2 YSYEKL. The CDR3 length is 18 residues. V was cut by 1 base and J by 0 bases, with 16 bases left in between. CDR3 region: CASSQVEGRLGSNQPQHF. DNA of the CDR3: TGCGCCAGCAGCCAAGTGGAGGGGCGGTTGGGTAGCAATCAGCCCCAGCATTTT.

This clonotype was observed at least ten times. The chain joins TRBV4-1 to TRBJ1-2; 7 bases align to TRBD1. Germline V gene lookup returns CDR1 MGHRA and CDR2 YSYEKL. CDR3 size: 14 residues. The V gene end was trimmed by 6 bases and the J gene end by 8 bases; junction bases not matched to a gene: 12. CDR3 protein: CASRVGGHLGGYTF. As DNA, the CDR3 is TGCGCCAGCAGAGTAGGGGGCCACCTAGGAGGCTACACCTTC.

This clonotype has more than one count but fewer than ten. The chain uses TRBV7-8 and TRBJ1-2; the D is unclear. The germline V gene encodes CDR1 SGHVS and CDR2 FQNEAQ. V was pared by 1 base and J by 3 bases, with 12 bases between. CDR3 length equals 15 residues. This chain's CDR3 is CASSLVTDGDYGYTF. The CDR3 DNA is TGTGCCAGCAGCTTAGTCACGGATGGGGACTATGGCTACACCTTC. Using reference TRBV7-8 and TRBJ1-2 for the parts outside the CDR3, the full variable domain is GAGVSQSPRYKVAKRGQDVALRCDPISGHVSLFWYQQALGQGPEFLTYFQNEAQLDKSGLPSDRFFAERPEGSVSTLKIQRTQQEDSAVYLCASSLVTDGDYGYTFGSGTRLTVV.

The J gene is TRBJ2-7, the V gene TRBV2; D unresolved. The CDR3 totals 11 residues. The germline V gene has CDR1 SNHLY and CDR2 FYNNEI. V dropped 5 bases and J dropped 0 bases, with 2 bases sitting between them. CDR3 loop: CASSSSYEQYF. The CDR3 DNA sequence: TGTGCCAGCAGTAGCTCCTACGAGCAGTACTTC.

The V gene is TRBV6-5, the J gene TRBJ1-6, with 7 bases that match TRBD1. This CDR3 has 15 residues. The trim removed 4 bases at V and 9 bases at J, leaving 9 bases unmatched. CDR1 and CDR2 from the germline V gene are MNHEY and SVGAGI. CDR3 nucleotides: TGTGCCAGCAGTTCACAGCCGGGACAGACTTCACCCCTCCACTTT. Amino acids: CASSSQPGQTSPLHF.

This clonotype was counted between two and nine times. CDR3 in amino acids: CASSPPADTQYF. The CDR3 coding sequence is TGTGCCAGCAGCCCCCCCGCAGATACGCAGTATTTT. V gene TRBV2 combines with J gene TRBJ2-3; D is unresolved. Germline V gives CDR1 SNHLY, CDR2 FYNNEI. This CDR3 region has 12 residues. The V end was cut by 6 bases, the J end by 4 bases, with 8 bases between.

This clonotype was counted ten times or more. The J gene is TRBJ1-1, the V gene TRBV13; D remains unclear. Per germline, CDR1 PRHDT and CDR2 FYEKMQ (reference sequence). The CDR3 is 13 residues long. V dropped 4 bases and J dropped 1 base, with 7 bases sitting between them. CDR3 protein: CASSWAGNTEAFF. Here the CDR3 DNA reads TGTGCCAGCAGCTGGGCAGGGAACACTGAAGCTTTCTTT.

This clonotype was recorded many times. The V call is TRBV11-3, the J call TRBJ2-1, with 12 bases identical to TRBD2. The trim removed 5 bases at V and 5 bases at J, leaving 10 bases unmatched. CDR1 is SGHNT and CDR2 is YENEEA in the germline V gene. The CDR3 loop spans 17 amino acids. This CDR3 is CASSQTSGRIGDNEQFF. In DNA form, the CDR3 reads TGTGCCAGCAGCCAGACTAGCGGGAGAATTGGGGACAATGAGCAGTTCTTC.

There are many counts of this clonotype. The chain combines TRBV6-1 with TRBJ2-3; possible D gene TRBD1, 5 bases. Germline V gives CDR1 MNHNS, CDR2 SASEGT. V dropped 6 bases and J dropped 1 base, with 14 bases sitting between them. This CDR3 has 15 residues. The CDR3 loop is CASRTTGPGTDTQYF. Here the CDR3 DNA reads TGTGCCAGCAGGACCACAGGACCAGGCACAGATACGCAGTATTTT.

This clonotype was detected many times. This sequence joins TRBV20-1 and TRBJ2-1; TRBD2 might be the D (5 bases). From germline, CDR1 is DFQATT and CDR2 SNEGSKA (reference sequence). The CDR3 length is 14 residues. Trimming left V 0 bases short and J 0 bases short, with 6 bases between. The DNA of the CDR3 is TGCAGTGCTAGAGAGGGGAGCTCCTACAATGAGCAGTTCTTC. This encodes CSAREGSSYNEQFF.

This sequence joins TRBV30 and TRBJ2-6; D perhaps matches TRBD1 (5 bases). The germline CDR1 and CDR2 sequences are GTSNPN and SVGIG (reference sequence). The CDR3 loop spans 15 amino acids. Trimming removed 1 base from V and 3 bases from J, with 10 bases in between. In DNA, the CDR3 is TGTGCCTGGAGTGAAGGGGCTGGTGGGGCCAACGTCCTGACTTTC. Its translation is CAWSEGAGGANVLTF.

This clonotype was recorded at least ten times. The rearrangement joins TRBV24-1 to TRBJ2-2; D is possibly TRBD2 (6 bases). Germline CDR1 and CDR2: KGHDR and SFDVKD. The CDR3 totals 15 residues. Trimming stripped 3 bases from V and 7 bases from J, with 14 bases between. Written as DNA, the CDR3 is TGTGCCACCAGTGATCCCGCGGGACGGATCGGGGAGCTGTTTTTT. Translating gives CATSDPAGRIGELFF.

This clonotype was counted ten times or more. The chain uses TRBV6-2 or TRBV6-3 and TRBJ2-2; TRBD2 matches 7 bases. CDR3 size: 16 residues. The J segment lost 1 base and the V segment lost 5 bases, leaving 7 bases of the junction unmatched. Germline-derived CDR1 and CDR2 are MNHEY and SVGEGT. In DNA form, the CDR3 reads TGTGCCAGCAGTCCCGGGGAGCGGGAGAACACCGGGGAGCTGTTTTTT. It codes for CASSPGERENTGELFF.

This clonotype has a count of ten or more. The genes are TRBV28 and TRBJ2-7; D gene unclear. Germline-derived CDR1 and CDR2 are MDHEN and SYDVKM. Trimming stripped 2 bases from V and 5 bases from J, with 7 bases between. CDR3 size: 12 residues. The CDR3, as DNA: TGTGCCAGCAGTTTAACCTTCAACGAGCAGTACTTC. Its translation is CASSLTFNEQYF.

This clonotype was seen ten or more times. The chain links TRBV10-1 to TRBJ1-1; D is possibly TRBD1 (5 bases). V gave up 1 base and J gave up 6 bases, with 9 bases separating them. CDR3 length: 13 residues. Germline values: CDR1 WNHNN, CDR2 SYGVQD (reference sequence). Here the CDR3 DNA reads TGCGCCAGCAGTGAGTTGGGGCGGGCTGAAGCTTTCTTT. It specifies CASSELGRAEAFF.

This clonotype was observed many times. This chain links TRBV2 with TRBJ1-5; unclear D gene. Germline V lookup: CDR1 SNHLY, CDR2 FYNNEI. V was shortened by 6 bases and J by 11 bases, with 14 bases between the two germline ends. The CDR3 extends over 12 amino acids. CDR3 loop: CASRADGSAQHF. Here the CDR3 DNA reads TGTGCCAGCAGGGCGGACGGATCAGCCCAGCATTTT.